This TCR beta chain appears in the sequencing data of a study of identical twins. TCRdb called the 5' RACE reads again in MiXCR, with one record for every CDR3 protein. In the table there are about 190,000 distinct CDR3 sequences, approximately 16% of which are singletons. Germline CDR1 reads MNHEY; CDR2 reads SVGEGT. Trimming took off 9 bases at V and 6 bases at J, with 14 bases between the two ends. This CDR3 region has 13 residues. Another study also made use of these data, one on T cells expressing NK-cell markers. That source reports: The study sequenced eight donors, seven HCMV-seropositive and one seronegative.

J is TRBJ2-2 and V is TRBV6-2 or TRBV6-3, with TRBD2 as a possible D gene (5 bases). The sequence was obtained from a woman under 30 in good health. The sample comprised CD8+ T cells sorted from blood. CDR3 protein: CASDRGSPGELFF. Here the CDR3 DNA reads TGTGCCAGTGATCGGGGTAGCCCCGGGGAGCTGTTTTTT.